The 18 T cell receptor beta chains given below trace back to one sample, sequenced in a study of blood T cell repertoires in COVID-19. The protocol was immunoSEQ multiplex PCR, while the TCRdb copy is restricted to in-frame clones and leaves out a portion. The profile shows about 83,000 clones, approximately 86% of them singletons. The specimen was peripheral blood. These receptors were collected from a woman over 75 in a cohort sampled during active or convalescent COVID-19.

The CDR3 loop is CASSIGGALETQYF. CDR3 DNA sequence: TGTGCCAGTAGTATAGGGGGCGCTCTGGAGACCCAGTACTTC. The V gene is TRBV19, the J gene TRBJ2-5, with a tentative D call TRBD1 (5 bases). CDR1 LNHDA and CDR2 SQIVND come from the germline V gene (reference sequence). CDR3 size: 14 residues. V was trimmed by 1 base and J by 5 bases, leaving 11 bases between them.

The chain joins TRBV6-5 to TRBJ1-3, with unresolved D. CDR1 is MNHEY, CDR2 SVGAGI, per germline. Trimming removed 2 bases at V and 4 bases at J, with 12 bases between. This CDR3 has 15 amino acids. In DNA, the CDR3 is TGTGCCAGCAGTTACGTTAGTACCACCGGAAACACCATATATTTT. Encoded protein: CASSYVSTTGNTIYF.

About this clone: The limits of the CDR3 on the DNA are not certain, so only TCRdb's listed CDR3 is given. The chain has TRBV5-1 and TRBJ2-3; the table gives TRBD2 as D, unverified against the DNA. The germline gives CDR1 SGHRS, CDR2 YFSETQ. The CDR3 is 15 amino acids long, termini counted. CDR3 sequence reads: CASSFGEGSTDTQYF.

The V call is TRBV10-3, the J call TRBJ1-1; 9 positions agree with TRBD1. The CDR3 runs to 13 residues. V shed 10 bases and J 5 bases; nucleotides not matched to a gene: 8. Germline V gives CDR1 ENHRY, CDR2 SYGVKD. The CDR3: CATHGTGRTEAFF. The CDR3, as DNA: TGTGCCACCCACGGGACAGGGAGGACTGAAGCTTTCTTT.

The chain couples TRBV24-1 to TRBJ2-4; TRBD2 agrees at 8 bases. The CDR3 sequence is 16 residues long. With V trimmed by 5 bases and J by 4 bases, 9 bases remained unmatched. CDR1 and CDR2 (germline): KGHDR, SFDVKD. CDR3 loop: CATSVDTPGGKNIQYF. In nucleotides, the CDR3 is TGTGCCACCAGTGTGGACACCCCGGGAGGGAAAAACATTCAGTACTTC.

The rearrangement uses TRBV5-1 and TRBJ1-4, with D possibly TRBD1 on 6 matching bases. Germline V gene data show CDR1 as SGHRS and CDR2 as YFSETQ. This CDR3 has 16 residues. V lost 1 base and J 2 bases, leaving 12 bases between the germline ends. As DNA, the CDR3 is TGCGCCAGCAGCTTGTCGGGACAAACGACTAATGAAAAACTGTTTTTT. Its protein product is CASSLSGQTTNEKLFF.

The chain carries TRBV12-3 or TRBV12-4 and TRBJ1-1, with a tentative D call TRBD1 (5 bases). The ends were cut back, 4 bases at V and 11 bases at J, with 14 bases in the middle. The CDR3 totals 12 residues. CDR3 sequence reads: CASSSRQPFAFF. CDR3 in DNA: TGTGCCAGCAGTTCTCGACAGCCCTTCGCTTTCTTT.

The chain links TRBV10-3 to TRBJ1-4; TRBD1 aligns across 9 bases. J lost 7 bases, V lost 6 bases, and 6 bases had no gene match. Germline V gene lookup returns CDR1 ENHRY and CDR2 SYGVKD. The CDR3 is made up of 14 amino acids. CDR3 bases: TGTGCCATCAGCGGGGACAGGGAAGGTGAAAAACTGTTTTTT. Translated: CAISGDREGEKLFF.

CDR3 DNA sequence: TGTGCCACCAGCACCGACAGGGCTGGAGGAGCTTTCTTT. Its translation is CATSTDRAGGAFF. V and J are TRBV15 and TRBJ1-1; TRBD1 matches 7 bases. The ends lost 4 bases at V and 10 bases at J; junction bases unmatched: 9. CDR1 is LNHNV, CDR2 YYDKDF, per germline (reference sequence). The CDR3 consists of 13 residues.

This clone is a singleton in its sample. The CDR3 protein is CASSLLWGNRGREKLFF. In DNA, the CDR3 is TGTGCCAGCAGTTTATTGTGGGGAAACAGGGGGCGTGAAAAACTGTTTTTT. The chain couples TRBV27 to TRBJ1-4; 9 bases match TRBD1. Looked up from germline, CDR1 is MNHEY and CDR2 is SMNVEV (reference sequence). V lost 1 base to trimming and J lost 7 bases; unmatched junction nucleotides: 10. This CDR3 spans 17 amino acids.

There are a few counts of this clone. CDR3 in amino acids: CASSLPGTRSYEQYF. The CDR3 coding sequence is TGTGCCAGCAGCTTGCCTGGGACTAGGAGTTACGAGCAGTACTTC. The V and J genes are TRBV5-4 and TRBJ2-7, with TRBD2 matching 8 bases. The CDR3 extends over 15 amino acids. Germline CDR1 and CDR2: SGHNT and YYREEE (reference sequence). J gave up 4 bases and V 1 base, and 7 bases lay outside the gene matches. Drawing the rest from reference TRBV5-4 and TRBJ2-7, the complete variable domain is ETGVTQSPTHLIKTRGQQVTLRCSSQSGHNTVSWYQQALGQGPQFIFQYYREEENGRGNFPPRFSGLQFPNYSSELNVNALELDDSALYLCASSLPGTRSYEQYFGPGTRLTVT.

V usage is TRBV21-1 and J usage is TRBJ2-7; TRBD2, as called in the table, went unchecked against the DNA. TRBV21-1 is assigned pseudogene status. The CDR3 consists of 17 residues. The CDR3 loop is CASSKVQRTSVPYEQYV. In nucleotides, the CDR3 is TGTGCCAGCAGCAAAGTCCAACGGACTAGCGTTCCCTACGAGCAGTACGTC.

The chain carries TRBV19 and TRBJ2-3; 8 bases line up with TRBD1. V lost 4 bases to trimming and J lost 3 bases; unmatched junction nucleotides: 6. Per the germline V gene, CDR1 is LNHDA and CDR2 is SQIVND (reference sequence). The length of the CDR3 is 15 residues. The CDR3 sequence is CASSTDRARTDTQYF. The CDR3 coding sequence is TGTGCCAGTAGTACGGACAGGGCGAGGACAGATACGCAGTATTTT.

The rearrangement links TRBV12-3 or TRBV12-4 to TRBJ2-1; D is unclear. V lost 5 bases to trimming and J lost 6 bases, with 8 bases between them. This CDR3 contains 12 residues. The CDR3 loop is CASSISRNEQFF. CDR3 in DNA: TGTGCCAGCAGTATTAGCCGCAATGAGCAGTTCTTC.

This sequence joins TRBV18 and TRBJ1-6; 7 bases map to TRBD1. The CDR3 sequence is 13 residues long. The J segment lost 11 bases and the V segment lost 5 bases, leaving 6 bases of the junction unmatched. Germline CDR1 is KGHSH and CDR2 is LQKENI. As DNA, the CDR3 is TGTGCCAGCTCAACCGCGACAGGGCCACCCCTCCACTTT. This sequence encodes CASSTATGPPLHF.

This chain uses TRBV4-1 with TRBJ2-1; 11 bases agree with TRBD2. The V gene end was trimmed by 3 bases and the J gene end by 0 bases; junction bases not matched to a gene: 4. Germline V CDR1 and CDR2: MGHRA, YSYEKL. The CDR3 spans 17 residues. CDR3 coding DNA: TGCGCCAGCAGCCACCTAGCGGGAGGACGCTCCTACAATGAGCAGTTCTTC. Its translation: CASSHLAGGRSYNEQFF.

DNA for the CDR3: TGTGCCAGCAGCGTCGGGACAGGGAGAGGTAATGAGCAGTTCTTC. Protein product: CASSVGTGRGNEQFF. V and J are TRBV9 and TRBJ2-1; TRBD1 agrees at 9 bases. Germline loops: CDR1 SGDLS, CDR2 YYNGEE. V shed 2 bases and J 7 bases; nucleotides not matched to a gene: 7. This CDR3 region has 15 residues. The variable domain in full, with the rest retrieved from reference TRBV9 and TRBJ2-1, is DSGVTQTPKHLITATGQRVTLRCSPRSGDLSVYWYQQSLDQGLQFLIQYYNGEERAKGNILERFSAQQFPDLHSELNLSSLELGDSALYFCASSVGTGRGNEQFFGPGTRLTVL.

This chain uses TRBV19 with TRBJ1-5; a possible D gene is TRBD1 (5 bases). V was trimmed by 7 bases and J by 2 bases, leaving 12 bases between them. Germline-derived CDR1 and CDR2 are LNHDA and SQIVND (reference sequence). The CDR3 is made up of 14 amino acids. The CDR3 region has the DNA TGTGCCAGTAACCAGCAGGGCGGCAATCAGCCCCAGCATTTT. This codes for CASNQQGGNQPQHF.